This passage covers 14 T cell receptor beta chains from one sample sequenced in a study of cytomegalovirus exposure and HLA in healthy donors (dated by TCRdb to 2016 to 2017). Libraries came from the immunoSEQ multiplex PCR assay. A mixture of 60 forward primers for TCR Vbeta segments and 13 reverse primers for TCR Jbeta segments was used in the multiplex PCR. Sourced from immuneACCESS, this table was stored by TCRdb with only in-frame sequences that have V and J called. A share of the clones is absent; for the studies checked, an unresolved V gene accounts for under half, and the remainder has no known explanation. The sample table holds some 110,000 clones, of which 55% to 75% were seen once. Roughly 10% of the sample is taken by the ten largest. Input material: PBMCs. The origin of the receptors is a man aged 25-45 years in good health and CMV-seropositive.

The chain links TRBV19 to TRBJ1-4, with no clear D. The germline V gene encodes CDR1 LNHDA and CDR2 SQIVND (reference sequence). V was trimmed by 10 bases and J by 5 bases, leaving 14 bases between them. The CDR3 is 13 amino acids. CDR3 nucleotide sequence: TGTGCCACCAGAGATAGCGCAAATGAAAAACTGTTTTTT. Translating gives CATRDSANEKLFF.

In its sample, this clone was seen once. The chain combines TRBV19 with TRBJ1-5; 10 bases agree with TRBD1. The trim removed 4 bases at V and 1 base at J, leaving 4 bases unmatched. The CDR3 length is 16 residues. Per the germline V gene, CDR1 is LNHDA and CDR2 is SQIVND (reference sequence). CDR3 bases: TGTGCCAGTAGTAGGACAGGGGGGGTGAGCAATCAGCCCCAGCATTTT. The encoded protein is CASSRTGGVSNQPQHF.

The chain uses TRBV19 and TRBJ2-2; TRBD2 matches 10 bases. This CDR3 contains 18 residues. The V segment lost 5 bases and the J segment 0 bases; nucleotides outside the gene matches: 9. Germline CDR1 reads LNHDA; CDR2 reads SQIVND (reference sequence). The DNA for the CDR3 is TGTGCCAGTAGTTGGCTAGCGGGAGTGGATACGAACACCGGGGAGCTGTTTTTT. This codes for CASSWLAGVDTNTGELFF.

The rearrangement uses TRBV11-1 and TRBJ1-1; D might be TRBD1 (6 bases). V was clipped by 5 bases and J by 0 bases, with 13 bases between them. The CDR3 is made up of 15 amino acids. Per germline, CDR1 SGHAT and CDR2 FQDESV (reference sequence). The DNA for the CDR3 is TGTGCCAGCAGCCCGGACAGTTACATGAACACTGAAGCTTTCTTT. It yields the protein CASSPDSYMNTEAFF. Full variable domain (outside the CDR3, taken from reference TRBV11-1 and TRBJ1-1): EAEVAQSPRYKITEKSQAVAFWCDPISGHATLYWYRQILGQGPELLVQFQDESVVDDSQLPKDRFSAERLKGVDSTLKIQPAELGDSAMYLCASSPDSYMNTEAFFGQGTRLTVV.

The gene calls are TRBV5-4 and TRBJ1-1; no definite D call. Germline V CDR1 and CDR2: SGHNT, YYREEE (reference sequence). The CDR3 covers 12 residues. Trimming pared 2 bases from V and 2 bases from J, leaving 4 bases between. In DNA, the CDR3 is TGTGCCAGCAGCTTACACAACACTGAAGCTTTCTTT. Protein product: CASSLHNTEAFF.

This chain uses TRBV5-1 with TRBJ2-7; the D gene is possibly TRBD2 (5 bases). CDR3 length equals 13 residues. Looked up from germline, CDR1 is SGHRS and CDR2 is YFSETQ. V lost 2 bases and J lost 4, with 10 bases in between. The CDR3 DNA sequence: TGCGCCAGCAGCTTCGAGAGGGCTTACGAGCAGTACTTC. This encodes CASSFERAYEQYF.

This clone has just a few counts. This sequence joins TRBV5-6 and TRBJ2-1, with 8 bases matching TRBD2. The CDR3 contains 16 residues. CDR1 is SGHDT, CDR2 YYEEEE, per germline. V gave up 2 bases and J gave up 5 bases; unmatched junction bases: 9. CDR3: CASSFGRLAMNNEQFF. In DNA form, the CDR3 reads TGTGCCAGCAGCTTCGGTCGACTAGCGATGAACAATGAGCAGTTCTTC.

This clone was picked up a small number of times. The V gene is TRBV5-4, the J gene TRBJ2-5, with D unresolved. CDR3 size: 12 residues. Trimming removed 5 bases from V and 5 bases from J, with 10 bases in between. Germline CDR1 and CDR2: SGHNT and YYREEE (reference sequence). The CDR3 DNA reads TGTGCCAGCAGGTCCGACTGGGAGACCCAGTACTTC. This translates into CASRSDWETQYF.

This chain connects TRBV19 to TRBJ1-1; 10 bases match TRBD1. With V trimmed by 3 bases and J by 0 bases, 7 bases remained unmatched. This CDR3 spans 17 amino acids. Germline CDR1 reads LNHDA; CDR2 reads SQIVND (reference sequence). The CDR3 DNA reads as TGTGCCAGTAGTATGCGAGGGACAGGGGTAATGAACACTGAAGCTTTCTTT. Translated, it gives CASSMRGTGVMNTEAFF.

The gene calls are TRBV7-8 and TRBJ2-3; D unclear. This CDR3 contains 14 residues. The V gene's germline CDR1 is SGHVS and CDR2 FQNEAQ. The germline V and J ends were trimmed by 1 base and 2 bases, with 7 bases remaining between them. CDR3 sequence reads: CASSLGPFTDTQYF. The CDR3 region has the DNA TGTGCCAGCAGCTTAGGTCCTTTCACAGATACGCAGTATTTT.

The chain carries TRBV2 and TRBJ2-2; maybe TRBD1 (6 bases). CDR1 and CDR2 (germline): SNHLY, FYNNEI. V was clipped by 2 bases and J by 1 base, with 8 bases between them. The CDR3 consists of 15 residues. CDR3 sequence reads: CASSEQGGNTGELFF. In DNA form, the CDR3 reads TGTGCCAGCAGTGAACAAGGGGGGAACACCGGGGAGCTGTTTTTT.

The J gene is TRBJ2-1, the V gene TRBV7-2; 13 nucleotides align to TRBD2. The trim removed 3 bases at V and 8 bases at J, leaving 4 bases unmatched. This CDR3 comprises 15 residues. Germline CDR1 is SGHTA and CDR2 is FQGNSA. The DNA for the CDR3 is TGTGCCAGCAGCTTTAGACTAGCGGGAGGCGATGAGCAGTTCTTC. Translating it yields CASSFRLAGGDEQFF. The full variable domain, its missing parts supplied by reference TRBV7-2 and TRBJ2-1, is GAGVSQSPSNKVTEKGKDVELRCDPISGHTALYWYRQSLGQGLEFLIYFQGNSAPDKSGLPSDRFSAERTGGSVSTLTIQRTQQEDSAVYLCASSFRLAGGDEQFFGPGTRLTVL.

The chain's CDR3 is CASSTRSGYGYTF. CDR3 DNA sequence: TGTGCCAGCAGTACCCGCTCGGGATATGGCTACACCTTC. The V gene is TRBV27, the J gene TRBJ1-2; D gene unclear. The CDR3 is 13 amino acids. The V end lost 5 bases, the J end lost 5 bases, and 12 bases lay between the germline ends. Looked up from germline, CDR1 is MNHEY and CDR2 is SMNVEV (reference sequence).

The V call is TRBV19, the J call TRBJ1-2; weak D call: TRBD1 (6 bases). The CDR3 sequence is 15 residues long. Germline V gives CDR1 LNHDA, CDR2 SQIVND (reference sequence). V lost 7 bases to trimming and J lost 4 bases, with 19 bases between them. The CDR3 DNA reads as TGTGCCAGTAACGCCGGGGGGCTGGTTAGCTATGGCTACACCTTC. This codes for CASNAGGLVSYGYTF.